This T cell receptor (beta chain) derives from a study of blood T cell repertoires in COVID-19 (dated by TCRdb to the early 2020s). Turning to the overall study: Samples from collaborators originated in the United States, Italy and Spain and spanned both the acute and convalescent phases of COVID-19. Nearly every sample came with metadata listing a de-identified subject ID, COVID-19 status, age in years and sex. Where available, HLA class I and class II types were obtained from metadata supplied by the sample provider rather than from assay-based typing. Subjects who had been exposed to COVID-19, were actively infected with it, or had recovered from it provided the deeply sampled blood TCRbeta repertoires that made up the dataset. The prospective study material was composed of cDNA or gDNA derived from T cells, B-cell-depleted T cells, or PBMCs. The repertoires were released in a freely available public database meant as a resource for research on the immune response to SARS-CoV-2. The samples were drawn from the first 160 participants of the ongoing ImmuneRACE study and from 950 to 1,500 subjects provided by 6 global collaborators. Paper-wide results and their limitations: The quantity of clinical and demographic metadata differed by source and by participant and was supplied without curation.

As encoded in the germline V gene, CDR1 is LGHNA while CDR2 is YNFKEQ. Relative to germline, V is 4 bases shorter and J is 0 bases shorter, with 13 bases between their ends. The cysteine opens and the phenylalanine closes a CDR3 of 15 amino acids. Only the CDR3 part of the read is kept: 45 bases, read in frame from the first base. TCRbeta CDR3 regions were amplified from genomic DNA using the immunoSEQ Assay, a bias-controlled multiplex PCR. The study's processing was this. Nucleated cell counts per sample were estimated from amplification of reference gene primers within the assay. Sequence reads were collapsed and filtered to measure the absolute abundance of every unique TCRbeta CDR3 rearrangement. Productive Simpson clonality was computed per sample as the square root of Simpson's diversity index over productive rearrangements. TCRdb mirrors the immuneACCESS table, restricted to in-frame sequences. Some clones are absent from its copies; in checked studies, under half trace to an unresolved V gene, and the reason for the others is unknown. V, J and clone size reflect that table, while D and trimming were determined from the DNA. This sample comprises about 210,000 clones, about four fifths of them detected only once. Together, the top ten hold around 10% of the sample.

Enrolling through a virtual design, the prospective study's participants ranged in age from roughly 18 to 100 years and lived across roughly 24 United States geographic areas. To assign participants to cohorts, the prospective study relied on clinical history that participants themselves reported in a screening survey and a study questionnaire. In the prospective study, whole blood, serum and a nasopharyngeal or oropharyngeal swab were collected from each participant by mobile phlebotomists. Prospective study participants could optionally give additional blood draws and questionnaires over an approximately two-month period. Prospective study blood samples were shipped either frozen or at room temperature before DNA extraction. As regards this clone: Its antigen specificity is not known. Per-base qualities were not stored, and no clone one base away is much larger.

Sequenced material: PBMCs or T cells enriched from blood (not recorded which). This clonotype originated in a woman aged 45-59 years with acute COVID-19. Recombination connected TRBV4-2 to TRBJ2-7; the D gene is perhaps TRBD1, on 6 matching bases. The DNA sequence reads TGTGCCAGCAGCCCTCTGCCAGGGGACTCCTACGAGCAGTACTTC. Its protein reads: CASSPLPGDSYEQYF.